This note documents a single T cell receptor (beta chain) sequence. The record originates from a study of cytomegalovirus exposure and HLA in healthy donors. With 60 Vbeta and 13 Jbeta primers, the PCR was carried out. Using immunoSEQ multiplex PCR, the repertoire was profiled, and TCRdb retains in-frame clones only, with some absent. Of tens of thousands of clones in the sample, just under 80% are singletons; the top ten hold 4% to 5.5%. The V and J ends lost 4 bases and 2 bases respectively, with 21 bases between them. The germline V gene has CDR1 SGHNT and CDR2 YYREEE (reference sequence). The length of the CDR3 is 17 residues.

The clonotype was recovered from a male donor in good health and CMV-seropositive. The source material was PBMCs. J is TRBJ2-5 and V is TRBV5-4; D might be TRBD1 (6 bases). The CDR3 DNA reads as TGTGCCAGCAGCAAAGGTGCTTGGGGGCTAGGGCAAGAGACCCAGTACTTC. This gives the protein CASSKGAWGLGQETQYF.